This T cell receptor (beta chain) was sequenced for a study of OX40 agonist ivuxolimab in advanced cancers. As concerns this clone: Its antigen is undetermined.

The CDR3 spans 11 residues. V was pared by 5 bases and J by 5 bases, with 7 bases between. The germline gives CDR1 MNHEY, CDR2 SVGAGI. Here immunoSEQ multiplex PCR was the method, and the copy in TCRdb shows in-frame clones only, minus some. The sample lists about 62,000 clones; about 88% were seen once. Points from the study as a whole: There were, on average, more expanded clones in CD8+ T cells than in CD4+.

The sequence was collected from an adult with an advanced solid tumor such as melanoma, head and neck, liver or kidney cancer. The chain combines TRBV6-5 with TRBJ2-7; a weak D match, TRBD2 (5 bases). The sample in question was CD4+ or CD8+ T cells sorted from blood, obtained in a trial of the OX40 agonist ivuxolimab. The CDR3 loop is CASSDYHEQYF. CDR3 DNA sequence: TGTGCCAGCAGTGACTACCACGAGCAGTACTTC.